These 2 T cell receptor beta chains were sequenced from one sample in a study of blood T cell repertoires in COVID-19 (dated by TCRdb to 2020 to 2022). The library was made by the immunoSEQ multiplex PCR assay. Entries here come from immuneACCESS through TCRdb and include only in-frame sequences with V and J called. Some clones fail to appear in such tables; in the studies checked, an unresolved V gene covers under half of the shortfall, and the cause of the remainder is unknown. The sample table lists roughly 100,000 clones, around 90% of them with a count of one. Clones ranked in the top ten supply roughly 2% of the sample. What was sequenced was peripheral blood. These receptors were collected from a human donor with active COVID-19. The donor label of this sample is uncertain.

The V call is TRBV11-2, the J call TRBJ2-5; 9 bases are shared with TRBD1. The V segment lost 5 bases and the J segment 5 bases; nucleotides outside the gene matches: 12. The CDR3 is 16 amino acids. The germline gives CDR1 SGHAT, CDR2 FQNNGV. The CDR3 sequence is CASSPSGQGSGETQYF. CDR3 DNA: TGTGCCAGCAGCCCCTCGGGACAGGGAAGCGGCGAGACCCAGTACTTC.

The rearrangement uses TRBV6-5 and TRBJ2-1; the D is unclear. Per the germline V gene, CDR1 is MNHEY and CDR2 is SVGAGI. V was trimmed by 6 bases and J by 7 bases, leaving 7 bases between them. The CDR3 runs to 11 residues. The CDR3 region is CASRQQNEQFF. DNA of the CDR3: TGTGCCAGCAGACAGCAAAATGAGCAGTTCTTC.